These 19 T cell receptor beta chains were all obtained from the same sample, sequenced in a study of cytomegalovirus exposure and HLA in healthy donors. Both 60 Vbeta primers and 13 Jbeta primers went into the PCR. Produced via immunoSEQ multiplex PCR; TCRdb's table is partial and in-frame only. The table includes 300,000 or so clones, almost 85% detected once. Sequenced: PBMCs. These receptors came from a woman in her forties in good health and CMV-seropositive.

V usage is TRBV7-8 and J usage is TRBJ2-7; D is perhaps TRBD2 (5 bases). V was trimmed by 5 bases and J by 5 bases, leaving 13 bases between them. Germline V CDR1 and CDR2: SGHVS, FQNEAQ. The CDR3 is 13 residues long. CDR3 region: CASSPGLANEQYF. Here the CDR3 DNA reads TGTGCCAGCAGCCCCGGGCTAGCTAACGAGCAGTACTTC. Drawing the rest from reference TRBV7-8 and TRBJ2-7, the complete variable domain is GAGVSQSPRYKVAKRGQDVALRCDPISGHVSLFWYQQALGQGPEFLTYFQNEAQLDKSGLPSDRFFAERPEGSVSTLKIQRTQQEDSAVYLCASSPGLANEQYFGPGTRLTVT.

The CDR3 region has the DNA TGTGCCAGCACCTTAGCGGGATGGGCCAACAATGAGCAGTTCTTC. Residues: CASTLAGWANNEQFF. The chain is built from TRBV27 and TRBJ2-1; 8 nucleotides align to TRBD2. This CDR3 is built from 15 residues. V lost 7 bases, J lost 5 bases, and 10 bases stayed unmatched. Looked up from germline, CDR1 is MNHEY and CDR2 is SMNVEV (reference sequence).

This chain's CDR3 is CASSYSGLNYEQYF. CDR3 DNA: TGTGCCAGCAGCTACAGCGGACTCAACTACGAGCAGTACTTC. This chain joins TRBV11-3 and TRBJ2-7; TRBD2 is a possible D gene (5 bases). This CDR3 comprises 14 residues. Per germline, CDR1 SGHNT and CDR2 YENEEA. The V gene lost 4 bases and the J gene lost 3 bases, with 13 bases spanning the gap.

V and J are TRBV4-2 and TRBJ2-1, with D unclear. V was trimmed by 0 bases and J by 4 bases, leaving 13 bases between them. The CDR3 covers 16 residues. Germline V CDR1 and CDR2: LGHNA, YNFKEQ. The CDR3 region is CASSQDLGGSYNEQFF. The CDR3 nucleotides read TGTGCCAGCAGCCAAGATCTCGGCGGTTCATACAATGAGCAGTTCTTC.

The chain combines TRBV30 with TRBJ1-3; D is ambiguous. V dropped 0 bases and J dropped 9 bases, with 9 bases sitting between them. The CDR3 loop spans 12 amino acids. CDR1 is GTSNPN, CDR2 SVGIG, per germline (reference sequence). The CDR3 nucleotides read TGTGCCTGGAGTGTCTGGGCAGGCACCATATATTTT. This codes for CAWSVWAGTIYF.

CDR3 DNA: TGCAGCGTTGAAGATGGGGAGGGATCCTATGGCTACACCTTC. This sequence encodes CSVEDGEGSYGYTF. The genes are TRBV29-1 and TRBJ1-2; the D is unclear. V was trimmed by 0 bases and J by 4 bases, leaving 12 bases between them. The germline gives CDR1 SQVTM, CDR2 ANQGSEA. The CDR3 covers 14 residues.

The chain combines TRBV4-1 with TRBJ1-6; D is unresolved. Germline values: CDR1 MGHRA, CDR2 YSYEKL. The CDR3 totals 15 residues. The V gene lost 3 bases and the J gene lost 9 bases, with 15 bases spanning the gap. The CDR3 is CASSQDNGEISPLHF. The CDR3 DNA reads as TGCGCCAGCAGCCAGGATAATGGGGAGATTTCACCCCTCCACTTT.

This clone was seen only once. The rearrangement links TRBV28 to TRBJ1-2; D perhaps matches TRBD1 (5 bases). Looked up from germline, CDR1 is MDHEN and CDR2 is SYDVKM. V lost 6 bases to trimming and J lost 6 bases, with 11 bases between them. This CDR3 has 12 amino acids. The CDR3 is CASSRVTDGYTF. The CDR3 DNA is TGTGCCAGCAGCAGGGTTACGGATGGCTACACCTTC.

The gene calls are TRBV19 and TRBJ2-2, with 14 bases identical to TRBD2. J gave up 5 bases and V 3 bases, and 2 bases lay outside the gene matches. Per germline, CDR1 LNHDA and CDR2 SQIVND (reference sequence). The CDR3 loop spans 16 amino acids. The CDR3: CASSIRTSGRTGELFF. CDR3 sequence (DNA): TGTGCCAGTAGTATCCGGACTAGCGGGAGGACCGGGGAGCTGTTTTTT.

This chain uses TRBV5-1 with TRBJ2-1; 11 bases agree with TRBD1. This CDR3 spans 14 amino acids. Germline V lookup: CDR1 SGHRS, CDR2 YFSETQ. V shed 5 bases and J 6 bases; nucleotides not matched to a gene: 4. The CDR3 spells CASRSGTGGNEQFF. CDR3 coding DNA: TGCGCCAGCAGGTCCGGGACAGGGGGCAATGAGCAGTTCTTC.

A single count supports this clone. The chain has TRBV28 and TRBJ2-1; D is possibly TRBD1 (5 bases). Between the trimmed V and J ends, which lost 3 bases and 16 bases, there was a span of 13 bases. The CDR3 is made up of 11 amino acids. Per germline, CDR1 MDHEN and CDR2 SYDVKM. CDR3 sequence (DNA): TGTGCCAGCAGTTTGAAGGGGATGAAATTCTTC. It translates to CASSLKGMKFF.

V is TRBV10-3 and J is TRBJ1-1, with D tentatively TRBD1 (6 bases). Germline CDR1 is ENHRY and CDR2 is SYGVKD. The CDR3 is 17 residues long. V was cut by 2 bases and J by 0 bases, with 16 bases left in between. DNA of the CDR3: TGTGCCATCAGTGAGGGGGGGGCCGGGGCCTTGAACACTGAAGCTTTCTTT. Translation gives CAISEGGAGALNTEAFF.

This clone was seen only once. The V gene is TRBV19, the J gene TRBJ2-4; D remains unclear. V was shortened by 1 base and J by 0 bases, with 10 bases between the two germline ends. The CDR3 consists of 16 residues. In germline, CDR1 is LNHDA, CDR2 SQIVND (reference sequence). The CDR3 loop reads CASSIVASQAKNIQYF. CDR3 DNA: TGTGCCAGTAGTATAGTGGCTAGTCAAGCCAAAAACATTCAGTACTTC.

This clone was picked up one time. Its ends do not fully match the called genes, so a read error is possible. This chain connects TRBV7-2 to TRBJ2-1; 11 bases are shared with TRBD2. This CDR3 comprises 14 residues. From germline, CDR1 is SGHTA and CDR2 FQGNSA. CDR3 bases: TGTGCCAGCAGCATAGCGGGAGGGGGAGATGAGCAGTTCTTC. As protein: CASSIAGGGDEQFF.

The chain carries TRBV30 and TRBJ1-4; 9 bases line up with TRBD1. CDR3 length equals 14 residues. The V gene end was trimmed by 4 bases and the J gene end by 7 bases; junction bases not matched to a gene: 7. Germline V CDR1 and CDR2: GTSNPN, SVGIG (reference sequence). CDR3 amino acids: CAWTIGTGSEKLFF. The DNA of the CDR3 is TGTGCCTGGACCATCGGGACAGGGAGTGAAAAACTGTTTTTT.

This sequence joins TRBV7-2 and TRBJ2-7, with 10 nucleotides matching TRBD1. The CDR3 has 16 amino acids. V lost 0 bases and J lost 4; bases outside the gene matches: 6. Germline V gene sequence: CDR1 SGHTA, CDR2 FQGNSA. For the CDR3, the DNA is TGTGCCAGCAGCTTAGCCGGGACAGGGGTATATTACGAGCAGTACTTC. Translating gives CASSLAGTGVYYEQYF.

V and J are TRBV29-1 and TRBJ2-1; 15 nucleotides agree with TRBD2. The CDR3 extends over 15 amino acids. Germline V gene lookup returns CDR1 SQVTM and CDR2 ANQGSEA. V was pared by 6 bases and J by 5 bases, with 5 bases of the junction left unmatched. The CDR3 DNA sequence: TGCAGCGTCCTTGGACTAGCGGGAGGGGACAATGAGCAGTTCTTC. This sequence encodes CSVLGLAGGDNEQFF.

This chain uses TRBV15 with TRBJ1-5; D unclear. Germline V CDR1 and CDR2: LNHNV, YYDKDF (reference sequence). Trimming took 0 bases from V and 7 from J, leaving 10 bases between them. The CDR3 is made up of 14 amino acids. CDR3 nucleotide sequence: TGTGCCACCAGCAGAGATCGAGGGAGGCAGCCCCAGCATTTT. This gives the protein CATSRDRGRQPQHF.

The gene calls are TRBV7-2 and TRBJ2-1, with D possibly being TRBD2 (5 bases). CDR1 and CDR2 (germline): SGHTA, FQGNSA. The V end was cut by 1 base, the J end by 9 bases, with 13 bases between. This CDR3 region has 14 residues. The DNA for the CDR3 is TGTGCCAGCAGCTTAGGTGAGAGGACTGGTGAGCAGTTCTTC. This encodes CASSLGERTGEQFF. Based on the CDR3 plus reference TRBV7-2 and TRBJ2-1, the full variable domain is GAGVSQSPSNKVTEKGKDVELRCDPISGHTALYWYRQSLGQGLEFLIYFQGNSAPDKSGLPSDRFSAERTGGSVSTLTIQRTQQEDSAVYLCASSLGERTGEQFFGPGTRLTVL.